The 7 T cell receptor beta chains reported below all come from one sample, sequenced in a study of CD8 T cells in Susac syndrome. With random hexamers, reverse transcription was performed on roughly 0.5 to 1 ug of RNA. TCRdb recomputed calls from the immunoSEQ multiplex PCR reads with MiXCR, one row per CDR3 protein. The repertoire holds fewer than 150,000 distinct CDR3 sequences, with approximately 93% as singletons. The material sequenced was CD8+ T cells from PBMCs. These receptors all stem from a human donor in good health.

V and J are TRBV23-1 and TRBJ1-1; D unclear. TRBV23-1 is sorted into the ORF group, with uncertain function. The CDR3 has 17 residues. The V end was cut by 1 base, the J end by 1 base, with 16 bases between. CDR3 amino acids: CASSQFNLGHKNTEAFF. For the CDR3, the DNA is TGCGCCAGCAGTCAATTCAACCTGGGCCACAAGAACACTGAAGCTTTCTTT.

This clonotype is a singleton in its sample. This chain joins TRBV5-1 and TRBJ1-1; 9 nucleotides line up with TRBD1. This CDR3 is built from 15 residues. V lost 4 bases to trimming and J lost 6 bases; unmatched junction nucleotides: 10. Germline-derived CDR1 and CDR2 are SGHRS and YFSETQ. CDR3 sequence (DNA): TGCGCCAGCAGCGAGGGACAGGGCGGAGGGTCTGAAGCTTTCTTT. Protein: CASSEGQGGGSEAFF.

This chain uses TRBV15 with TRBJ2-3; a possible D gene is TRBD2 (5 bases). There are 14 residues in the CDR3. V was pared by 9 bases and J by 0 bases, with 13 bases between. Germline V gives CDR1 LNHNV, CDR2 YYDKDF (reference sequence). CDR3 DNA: TGTGCCACTTCGGACTTTACTAGCACAGATACGCAGTATTTT. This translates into CATSDFTSTDTQYF.

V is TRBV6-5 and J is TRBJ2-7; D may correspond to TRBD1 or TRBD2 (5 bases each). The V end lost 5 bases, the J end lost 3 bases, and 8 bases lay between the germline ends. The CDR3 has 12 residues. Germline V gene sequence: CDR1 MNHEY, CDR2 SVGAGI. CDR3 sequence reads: CASSQGVYEQYF. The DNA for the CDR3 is TGTGCCAGCAGTCAGGGAGTCTACGAGCAGTACTTC.

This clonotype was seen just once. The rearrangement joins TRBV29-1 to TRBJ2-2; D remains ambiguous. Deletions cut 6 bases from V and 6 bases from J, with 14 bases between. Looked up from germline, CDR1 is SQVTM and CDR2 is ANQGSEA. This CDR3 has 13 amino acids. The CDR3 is CSVELNGSGELFF. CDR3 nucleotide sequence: TGCAGCGTCGAGCTGAACGGGTCCGGGGAGCTGTTTTTT.

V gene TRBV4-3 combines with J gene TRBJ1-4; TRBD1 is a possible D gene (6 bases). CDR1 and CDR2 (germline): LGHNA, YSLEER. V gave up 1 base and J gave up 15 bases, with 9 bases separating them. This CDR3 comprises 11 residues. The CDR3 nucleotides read TGCGCCAGCAGCCAAGGGAAGGGGGTGTTTTTT. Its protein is CASSQGKGVFF.

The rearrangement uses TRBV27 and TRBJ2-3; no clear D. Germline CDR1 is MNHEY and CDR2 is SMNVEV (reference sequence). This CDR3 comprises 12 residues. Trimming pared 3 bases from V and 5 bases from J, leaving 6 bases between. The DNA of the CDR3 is TGTGCCAGCAGTTTTCTCCAAGATACGCAGTATTTT. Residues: CASSFLQDTQYF.